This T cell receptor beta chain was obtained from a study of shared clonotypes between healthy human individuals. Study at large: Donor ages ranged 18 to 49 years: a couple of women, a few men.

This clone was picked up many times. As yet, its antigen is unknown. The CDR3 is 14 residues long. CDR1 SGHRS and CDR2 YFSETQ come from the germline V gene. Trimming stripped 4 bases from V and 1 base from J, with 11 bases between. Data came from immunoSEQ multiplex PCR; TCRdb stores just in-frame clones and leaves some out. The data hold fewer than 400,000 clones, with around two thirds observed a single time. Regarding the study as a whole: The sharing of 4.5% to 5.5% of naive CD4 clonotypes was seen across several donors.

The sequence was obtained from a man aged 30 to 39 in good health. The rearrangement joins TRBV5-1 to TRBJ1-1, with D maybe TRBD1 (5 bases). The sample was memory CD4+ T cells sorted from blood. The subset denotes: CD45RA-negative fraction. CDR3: CASSRGTQNTEAFF. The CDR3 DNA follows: TGCGCCAGCAGCCGGGGGACGCAGAACACTGAAGCTTTCTTT.